A selection of T cell receptor beta chains follows, all from one sample in a study of blood T cell repertoires in COVID-19. Some clones are missing from TCRdb's copy, which holds only in-frame ones; the method was immunoSEQ multiplex PCR. The data show about 250,000 clones, roughly 88% seen once. Sequencing was carried out using PBMCs or T cells enriched from blood (not recorded which). These TCRs come from a woman aged 25 to 39 who had recovered from COVID-19. CDR3s include the opening cysteine and the closing phenylalanine or tryptophan. Fields, in order: clone size, V gene, D gene, J gene, CDR3 DNA, CDR3 protein. A D gene is named only where the DNA matches it firmly. Size is omitted from some rows. Given values are once, few, many or a class for expanded clones.

-	TRBV12-1	-	TRBJ2-3	TGTGCCAGCAGCCCCGACAGGGGAACAGATACGCAGTATTTT	CASSPDRGTDTQYF
-	TRBV6-2/TRBV6-3	-	TRBJ1-4	TGTGCCAGCAGTTACCACGACAGAGGCTTGATGAAACTGTTTTTT	CASSYHDRGLMKLFF
-	TRBV28	-	TRBJ2-7	TGTGCCAGCAGTTCAAAGGGGGAGGGCCGTTTCGAGCAGTACTTC	CASSSKGEGRFEQYF
once	TRBV19	TRBD1	TRBJ2-5	TGTGCCAGTAGCGACAGGGAAACGGAGACCCAGTACTTC	CASSDRETETQYF
-	TRBV5-1	-	TRBJ2-5	TGCGCCAGCAGCTCCAAACCTGGGGGGTTCCCTCAAGAGACCCAGTACTTC	CASSSKPGGFPQETQYF
-	TRBV29-1	-	TRBJ2-1	TGCAGCGTTGAGAGCAGGAACAATGAGCAGTTCTTC	CSVESRNNEQFF
-	TRBV5-4	TRBD2	TRBJ2-1	TGTGCCAGCAGCTTGGCCGGGACTAGCTTCAATGAGCAGTTCTTC	CASSLAGTSFNEQFF
-	TRBV28	-	TRBJ1-2	TGTGCCAGCAGTTTGGGAGGGGCTATCAGCTACACCTTC	CASSLGGAISYTF
-	TRBV19	-	TRBJ2-5	TGTGCCAGTAGGAACAGGCAAGAGACCCAGTACTTC	CASRNRQETQYF
once	TRBV6-4	-	TRBJ2-1	TGTGCCAGCAGTGACTCGACCGGGAGCTACAATGAGCAGTTCTTC	CASSDSTGSYNEQFF
-	TRBV19	TRBD2	TRBJ2-5	TGTGCCAGTAGGCGGACTAGCGGGGCAAAAGAGACCCAGTACTTC	CASRRTSGAKETQYF
-	TRBV10-2	TRBD1	TRBJ2-1	TGCGCCAGCAGAGTGACGGGACAGGGTTGGAATGAGCAGTTCTTC	CASRVTGQGWNEQFF
few	TRBV6-5	-	TRBJ1-2	TGTGCCAGCAGTTACTCGGTCCTTCTAGCTAACTATGGCTACACCTTC	CASSYSVLLANYGYTF
-	TRBV7-2	-	TRBJ2-4	TGTGCCAGCAGCCCCGACACCTCCAACATTCAGTACTTC	CASSPDTSNIQYF
-	TRBV30	TRBD1	TRBJ1-4	TGTGCCTGGAGCGCTGGACAGGGGGATGAAAAACTGTTTTTT	CAWSAGQGDEKLFF
-	TRBV28	-	TRBJ1-1	TGTGCCAGCAGTTTATTCGGCAGGCTGAACACTGAAGCTTTCTTT	CASSLFGRLNTEAFF
-	TRBV11-2	TRBD1	TRBJ1-6	TGTGCCAGCAGCCTTACACCGGGACAGGGGCTTCCCCTCCACTTT	CASSLTPGQGLPLHF
-	TRBV27	TRBD1	TRBJ1-4	TGTGCCAGCAGTTCCGGACAGGGCAATGAAAAACTGTTTTTT	CASSSGQGNEKLFF
-	TRBV12-3/TRBV12-4	-	TRBJ1-5	TGTGCCAGCAAGGGCGGGGATCAGCCCCAGCATTTT	CASKGGDQPQHF
once	TRBV18	TRBD1	TRBJ1-1	TGTGCCAGCTCACCACTTCCCTCCCGACAGGGTAGCGCTGAAGCTTTCTTT	CASSPLPSRQGSAEAFF
-	TRBV18	TRBD1	TRBJ2-3	TGTGCCAGCTCACTACAGGGGCAGACAGATACGCAGTATTTT	CASSLQGQTDTQYF
-	TRBV2	-	TRBJ2-7	TGTGCCAGCAGTGACTACGCTATAAAGGGGAACTCCTACGAGCAGTACTTC	CASSDYAIKGNSYEQYF
-	TRBV6-2/TRBV6-3	TRBD1	TRBJ1-2	TGTGCCAGCAGCCACCCCAGGACAGGGAGCTATGGCTACACCTTC	CASSHPRTGSYGYTF
once	TRBV7-2	TRBD2	TRBJ2-4	TGTGCCAGCAGCTTCGATGGGACTAGCCGACAGTCCCAGTACTTC	CASSFDGTSRQSQYF
few	TRBV5-1	TRBD1	TRBJ2-1	TGCGCCAGCAGCTTTGGGACAGACTACAATGAGCAGTTCTTC	CASSFGTDYNEQFF
-	TRBV11-1	-	TRBJ2-6	TGTGCCAGCAGCTTGAGGGCCGGGGCCAACGTCCTGACTTTC	CASSLRAGANVLTF
-	TRBV4-2	-	TRBJ2-1	TGTGCCAGCAGCCAAGATGCCGGAGATCGCTACAATGAGCAGTTCTTC	CASSQDAGDRYNEQFF
-	TRBV27	-	TRBJ1-1	TGTGCCAGCAGTTTTCCGGGAAGTGAAGCTTTCTTT	CASSFPGSEAFF
-	TRBV7-9	-	TRBJ1-2	TGTGCCAGCAGCTCCCCACTCAGCAGGGGCGGCTACACCTTC	CASSSPLSRGGYTF
-	TRBV10-3	TRBD2	TRBJ2-7	TGTGCCATCAGTGAGTCCCTAGCGGCTAGCTCCTACGAGCAGTACTTC	CAISESLAASSYEQYF
-	TRBV11-1	-	TRBJ2-2	TGTGCCAGCAGCTTAACGCAGGGGAACACCGGGGAGCTGTTTTTT	CASSLTQGNTGELFF
-	TRBV7-9	-	TRBJ1-2	TGTGCCAGCAGCTTTAAGGGGCTCGTCTATGGCTACACCTTC	CASSFKGLVYGYTF
-	TRBV5-6	TRBD2	TRBJ2-3	TGTGCCAGCAGCTTGTCGGTCGGGGGTAGCGGGAACACAGATACGCAGTATTTT	CASSLSVGGSGNTDTQYF
-	TRBV10-1	-	TRBJ1-1	TGCGCCAGCAGTGAGACGCGGAACACTGAAGCTTTCTTT	CASSETRNTEAFF
-	TRBV11-2	-	TRBJ1-1	TGTGCCAGCAGCTTAACGCAGGGAAGCTCTGAAGCTTTCTTT	CASSLTQGSSEAFF
-	TRBV5-1	-	TRBJ2-2	TGCGCCAGCAGCTTGGGCGTGGCAGGGAACACCGGGGAGCTGTTTTTT	CASSLGVAGNTGELFF
-	TRBV19	TRBD2	TRBJ2-3	TGTGCCAGTAGTACCAGCGGGAGAGGGGGGGATACGCAGTATTTT	CASSTSGRGGDTQYF
-	TRBV9	TRBD2	TRBJ2-7	TGTGCCAGCAGCCCCGGGGTAGCGGGGGGCTACGAGCAGTACTTC	CASSPGVAGGYEQYF
-	TRBV6-5	TRBD2	TRBJ2-1	TGTGCCAGCTCGCGGGGGGGCAGGTACAATGAGCAGTTCTTC	CASSRGGRYNEQFF
-	TRBV10-3	-	TRBJ1-2	TGTGCCATCAGTGAGTCGACTTGGTACACCTTC	CAISESTWYTF
-	TRBV21-1	-	TRBJ1-1	TGTGCCAGCAGCAAAGACAGGGACACTGAAGCTTTCTTT	CASSKDRDTEAFF
-	TRBV11-3	-	TRBJ2-3	TGTGCCAGCAGTCCTCTACGGGGGAAGACGCAGTATTTT	CASSPLRGKTQYF
-	TRBV7-2	-	TRBJ1-2	TGTGCCAGCAGCCCCCAGGGCTACTCCAGCTATGGCTACACCTTC	CASSPQGYSSYGYTF
-	TRBV5-5	TRBD1	TRBJ1-5	TGTGCCAGCAGCCGGACAGGCCTCAATCAGCCCCAGCATTTT	CASSRTGLNQPQHF
-	TRBV7-9	-	TRBJ2-2	TGTGCCAGCGGTTCGGGGTCCGCCGGGGAGCTGTTTTTT	CASGSGSAGELFF
-	TRBV30	TRBD2	TRBJ2-1	TGTGCCTGGGACGGAGTATGGGACCAATCTAGCGGGAGGTCCGGGGAGCAGTTCTTC	CAWDGVWDQSSGRSGEQFF
few	TRBV27	TRBD1	TRBJ1-3	TGTGCCAGCAGTCCCGGGACAGGGGGAAACACCATATATTTT	CASSPGTGGNTIYF
-	TRBV5-5	TRBD2	TRBJ2-7	TGTGCCAGCAGCCAAACTAGCGGGGGGGCATACGAGCAGTACTTC	CASSQTSGGAYEQYF
once	TRBV6-5	-	TRBJ1-2	TGTGCCAGCAGCTTCAATCAGGCAGTTGGCTACACCTTC	CASSFNQAVGYTF
-	TRBV2	-	TRBJ1-4	TGTGCCAGCACCCGTCGGGTGGGGCAGAGGGAGGACAACTATAATGAAAAACTGTTTTTT	CASTRRVGQREDNYNEKLFF